Below are 29 T cell receptor beta chains sequenced from a single sample in a study of T-cell memory formation after mild COVID-19. TCRdb analysed the 5' RACE reads with MiXCR anew, one entry per CDR3 protein. The sample lists some 150,000 distinct CDR3 sequences, around 15% occurring once. The sample consisted of PBMCs or a T cell subset sorted from them (not recorded which). All receptors derive from an adult woman who had mild COVID-19 (a few samples of this study predate the infection). Cell type and time point are not known.

The chain couples TRBV5-1 to TRBJ2-3; TRBD1 agrees at 8 bases. Germline lookup yields CDR1 SGHRS and CDR2 YFSETQ. The junction had 11 bases not matched to a gene; V was cut back by 4 bases and J by 4 bases. There are 16 residues in the CDR3. For the CDR3, the DNA is TGCGCCAGCAGCACCCAGACAGGGGCCGGGCCAGATACGCAGTATTTT. Encoded protein: CASSTQTGAGPDTQYF.

The V and J genes are TRBV7-9 and TRBJ2-5; the D gene is possibly TRBD1 (6 bases). The germline CDR1 and CDR2 sequences are SEHNR and FQNEAQ (reference sequence). V lost 6 bases, J lost 4 bases, and 18 bases lay in between. The CDR3 extends over 15 amino acids. CDR3 region: CASRQSRGNGETQYF. The CDR3 region has the DNA TGTGCCAGCAGACAAAGCAGGGGTAATGGAGAGACCCAGTACTTC. Supplemented by reference TRBV7-9 and TRBJ2-5, the full variable domain reads DTGVSQNPRHKITKRGQNVTFRCDPISEHNRLYWYRQTLGQGPEFLTYFQNEAQLEKSRLLSDRFSAERPKGSFSTLEIQRTEQGDSAMYLCASRQSRGNGETQYFGPGTRLLVL.

J is TRBJ2-4 and V is TRBV6-1; D is perhaps TRBD1 (7 bases). V gave up 2 bases and J gave up 11 bases, with 19 bases separating them. Germline CDR1 and CDR2: MNHNS and SASEGT. This CDR3 spans 15 amino acids. CDR3 loop: CASSEWLAQGTLQYF. The CDR3 bases are TGTGCCAGCAGTGAATGGCTGGCACAGGGGACTCTTCAGTACTTC.

This chain connects TRBV6-5 to TRBJ1-2; 9 bases are a match to TRBD1. J lost 8 bases, V lost 4 bases, and 8 bases had no gene match. This CDR3 has 14 residues. Germline lookup yields CDR1 MNHEY and CDR2 SVGAGI. CDR3 in amino acids: CASSFLDRGRGYTF. The CDR3 DNA sequence: TGTGCCAGCAGTTTTTTGGACAGGGGTCGCGGCTACACCTTC.

The chain uses TRBV14 and TRBJ2-3; TRBD2 aligns across 7 bases. Germline values: CDR1 SGHDN, CDR2 FVKESK. This CDR3 has 18 amino acids. With 0 bases clipped from V and 2 bases from J, the junction kept 11 bases outside the gene matches. The CDR3 region has the DNA TGTGCCAGCAGCCAAGAGCGCCTTGGGCTAGCGGTCACAGATACGCAGTATTTT. It specifies CASSQERLGLAVTDTQYF.

The sample holds a few counts of this clonotype. The chain is built from TRBV12-3 or TRBV12-4 and TRBJ2-2; D call uncertain. The CDR3 has 18 amino acids. The V gene lost 6 bases and the J gene lost 1 base, with 21 bases spanning the gap. The chain's CDR3 is CASSLTLKLAQNTGELFF. DNA of the CDR3: TGTGCCAGCAGCCTAACCCTAAAGCTTGCCCAGAACACCGGGGAGCTGTTTTTT.

Here the CDR3 DNA reads TGTGCCAGCAGTTTAGCGGCAAGAACTAACTATGGCTACACCTTC. It specifies CASSLAARTNYGYTF. The V call is TRBV12-3 or TRBV12-4, the J call TRBJ1-2; D remains ambiguous. This CDR3 region has 15 residues. V gave up 0 bases and J gave up 0 bases, with 8 bases separating them.

This clonotype was observed a few times. The chain employs TRBV5-1 and TRBJ2-7; 8 nucleotides agree with TRBD1. The CDR3 extends over 14 amino acids. CDR1 and CDR2 from the germline V gene are SGHRS and YFSETQ. The V gene end was trimmed by 2 bases and the J gene end by 6 bases; junction bases not matched to a gene: 7. CDR3 sequence reads: CASSLDLDRAEQYF. As DNA, the CDR3 is TGCGCCAGCAGCTTAGACCTGGACAGGGCCGAGCAGTACTTC.

This clonotype was observed a handful of times. The V and J genes are TRBV15 and TRBJ2-7; D is perhaps TRBD1 or TRBD2 (6 bases each). The length of the CDR3 is 15 residues. Trimming took 0 bases from V and 6 from J, leaving 15 bases between them. Germline CDR1 reads LNHNV; CDR2 reads YYDKDF (reference sequence). The CDR3 DNA follows: TGTGCCACCAGCAGAGATGTGGAAGGGGGGCCCGAGCAGTACTTC. Amino acid sequence: CATSRDVEGGPEQYF.

The chain has TRBV7-9 and TRBJ2-7; 9 nucleotides match TRBD2. This CDR3 contains 14 residues. V trimming: 5 bases; J trimming: 5 bases; junction bases outside the gene matches: 7. Germline-derived CDR1 and CDR2 are SEHNR and FQNEAQ (reference sequence). The CDR3 protein is CASSRPSGINEQYF. The CDR3 DNA sequence: TGTGCCAGCAGCCGCCCTAGCGGGATCAACGAGCAGTACTTC.

This chain joins TRBV6-2 or TRBV6-3 and TRBJ2-7; TRBD2 matches at 9 bases. There are 13 residues in the CDR3. V was pared by 0 bases and J by 13 bases, with 7 bases of the junction left unmatched. Germline values: CDR1 MNHEY, CDR2 SVGEGT. For the CDR3, the DNA is TGTGCCAGCAGTTACTCGACGAGACTAGCGGCTTACTTC. It encodes CASSYSTRLAAYF.

J is TRBJ2-2 and V is TRBV2; 9 bases match TRBD2. Germline V CDR1 and CDR2: SNHLY, FYNNEI. This CDR3 contains 17 residues. The trim removed 3 bases at V and 2 bases at J, leaving 7 bases unmatched. The CDR3 spells CASSDQSSGINTGELFF. CDR3 sequence (DNA): TGTGCCAGCAGTGATCAGTCTAGCGGGATAAACACCGGGGAGCTGTTTTTT.

This clonotype was picked up many times. The rearrangement uses TRBV6-1 and TRBJ2-2; 10 nucleotides align to TRBD2. V lost 5 bases, J lost 5 bases, and 5 bases stayed unmatched. Germline V lookup: CDR1 MNHNS, CDR2 SASEGT. The CDR3 spans 15 residues. CDR3 protein: CASSPLAGETGELFF. DNA of the CDR3: TGTGCCAGCAGTCCTCTAGCGGGGGAAACCGGGGAGCTGTTTTTT.

The rearrangement joins TRBV2 to TRBJ2-5; D might be TRBD1 or TRBD2, each matching 5 bases. V lost 0 bases to trimming and J lost 4 bases, with 18 bases between them. CDR1 and CDR2 (germline): SNHLY, FYNNEI. This CDR3 has 17 residues. Here the CDR3 reads CASSEAKGELRGETQYF. CDR3 DNA: TGTGCCAGCAGTGAAGCAAAGGGAGAATTGAGGGGAGAGACCCAGTACTTC. The full variable domain, rest sourced from reference TRBV2 and TRBJ2-5, is EPEVTQTPSHQVTQMGQEVILRCVPISNHLYFYWYRQILGQKVEFLVSFYNNEISEKSEIFDDQFSVERPDGSNFTLKIRSTKLEDSAMYFCASSEAKGELRGETQYFGPGTRLLVL.

This clonotype has a handful of counts. The chain uses TRBV29-1 and TRBJ2-7; maybe TRBD1 (6 bases). Deletions cut 2 bases from V and 7 bases from J, with 15 bases between. Per germline, CDR1 SQVTM and CDR2 ANQGSEA. The CDR3 runs 13 residues. In nucleotides, the CDR3 is TGCAGCGTTGAAAGTCGGTCGAGGGGGGAGCAGTACTTC. This gives the protein CSVESRSRGEQYF.

The rearrangement uses TRBV20-1 and TRBJ1-1; D uncertain. CDR3 length: 13 residues. From germline, CDR1 is DFQATT and CDR2 SNEGSKA (reference sequence). The V end was cut by 3 bases, the J end by 0 bases, with 8 bases between. The DNA of the CDR3 is TGCAGTGCTAGGGGCCGGCTGAACACTGAAGCTTTCTTT. It translates to CSARGRLNTEAFF.

V and J are TRBV29-1 and TRBJ2-7, with D possibly matching TRBD1 (5 bases). Germline assignment: CDR1 SQVTM and CDR2 ANQGSEA. CDR3 size: 12 residues. Deletions cut 5 bases from V and 3 bases from J, with 11 bases between. CDR3 sequence: CSVKGNFYEQYF. The CDR3 region has the DNA TGCAGCGTTAAGGGGAACTTCTACGAGCAGTACTTC.

The chain links TRBV19 to TRBJ2-7; D unresolved. CDR1 LNHDA and CDR2 SQIVND come from the germline V gene (reference sequence). V lost 1 base and J lost 4, with 11 bases in between. The CDR3 runs 14 residues. The CDR3 here is CASSIVITDYEQYF. CDR3 in DNA: TGTGCCAGTAGTATAGTAATAACAGATTACGAGCAGTACTTC.

Comments on this clonotype: The junction differs from germline at one of its ends, possibly a read error. This chain joins TRBV29-1 and TRBJ2-3; maybe TRBD1 (6 bases). This CDR3 spans 8 amino acids. The germline gives CDR1 SQVTM, CDR2 ANQGSEA. Here the CDR3 DNA reads TGCAGCGTTAACAGGGCACCCTTT. This encodes CSVNRAPF.

This clonotype was recorded a few times. The chain combines TRBV11-2 with TRBJ1-2; perhaps TRBD1 as D (5 bases). Trimming pared 1 base from V and 5 bases from J, leaving 17 bases between. The germline CDR1 and CDR2 sequences are SGHAT and FQNNGV. The CDR3 sequence is 16 residues long. The CDR3 sequence is CASSLGSRPEGYGYTF. CDR3 bases: TGTGCCAGCAGCTTAGGTTCCCGCCCGGAGGGGTATGGCTACACCTTC.

This clonotype appeared a few times. The chain links TRBV19 to TRBJ1-1, with 7 positions matching TRBD1. The CDR3 is 14 amino acids. V shed 7 bases, J shed 0 bases, and the junction held 5 bases outside the gene matches. Germline V gives CDR1 LNHDA, CDR2 SQIVND (reference sequence). The CDR3 is CASILTGLNTEAFF. The DNA of the CDR3 is TGTGCCAGTATTTTGACAGGGCTGAACACTGAAGCTTTCTTT.

This chain joins TRBV10-3 and TRBJ2-3; TRBD2 aligns across 8 bases. This CDR3 contains 15 residues. The junction had 2 bases not matched to a gene; V was cut back by 3 bases and J by 0 bases. Germline V gene sequence: CDR1 ENHRY, CDR2 SYGVKD. The CDR3 DNA is TGTGCCATCAGTGAAACTAGCGGAAGCACAGATACGCAGTATTTT. Protein product: CAISETSGSTDTQYF.

The chain couples TRBV9 to TRBJ2-7, with 7 bases aligning to TRBD2. The germline gives CDR1 SGDLS, CDR2 YYNGEE. The CDR3 length is 16 residues. Trimming took 0 bases from V and 2 from J; bases not matched to a gene: 8. CDR3 in DNA: TGTGCCAGCAGCGTAGGGCCCGCGGGGGTGGCCTACGAGCAGTACTTC. Its protein is CASSVGPAGVAYEQYF.

Written as DNA, the CDR3 is TGTGCCAGCAGTTTTCTCAGAGATGGGGACGGGGAGCTGTTTTTT. Protein: CASSFLRDGDGELFF. The V gene is TRBV2, the J gene TRBJ2-2, with D unclear. V lost 5 bases, J lost 7 bases, and 17 bases lay in between. Per germline, CDR1 SNHLY and CDR2 FYNNEI. The CDR3 length is 15 residues. The full variable domain, with the rest looked up from reference TRBV2 and TRBJ2-2, is EPEVTQTPSHQVTQMGQEVILRCVPISNHLYFYWYRQILGQKVEFLVSFYNNEISEKSEIFDDQFSVERPDGSNFTLKIRSTKLEDSAMYFCASSFLRDGDGELFFGEGSRLTVL.

The sample holds many counts of this clonotype. The gene calls are TRBV27 and TRBJ2-2, with D possibly being TRBD2 (5 bases). Trimming took 3 bases from V and 5 from J, leaving 19 bases between them. This CDR3 has 17 residues. Germline CDR1 is MNHEY and CDR2 is SMNVEV (reference sequence). CDR3 protein: CASSLYIGGYDTGELFF. CDR3 bases: TGTGCCAGCAGTTTGTATATCGGAGGATATGATACCGGGGAGCTGTTTTTT.

The gene calls are TRBV6-2 or TRBV6-3 and TRBJ2-7; D remains ambiguous. Trimming left V 6 bases short and J 0 bases short, with 12 bases between. CDR3 length equals 14 residues. From germline, CDR1 is MNHEY and CDR2 SVGEGT. The DNA of the CDR3 is TGTGCCAGCAGGGTCAAGGCGTACTCCTACGAGCAGTACTTC. Its protein is CASRVKAYSYEQYF.

The chain uses TRBV7-8 and TRBJ2-1, with 10 positions matching TRBD2. This CDR3 is 17 amino acids long. The V segment lost 5 bases and the J segment 3 bases; nucleotides outside the gene matches: 10. Germline lookup yields CDR1 SGHVS and CDR2 FQNEAQ. CDR3 region: CASSPGVAGGLYNEQFF. The CDR3 DNA follows: TGTGCCAGCAGCCCAGGGGTAGCGGGGGGACTCTACAATGAGCAGTTCTTC.

This chain connects TRBV7-9 to TRBJ1-1; maybe TRBD1 (6 bases). Germline V gene data show CDR1 as SEHNR and CDR2 as FQNEAQ (reference sequence). The V end was cut by 5 bases, the J end by 13 bases, with 20 bases between. The CDR3 runs to 13 residues. The CDR3 loop reads CASSPTGQELVFF. For the CDR3, the DNA is TGTGCCAGCAGCCCCACAGGGCAGGAGTTGGTTTTCTTT.

V usage is TRBV19 and J usage is TRBJ1-1; no clear D gene. Per the germline V gene, CDR1 is LNHDA and CDR2 is SQIVND (reference sequence). This CDR3 has 14 residues. The V end was cut by 3 bases, the J end by 4 bases, with 12 bases between. CDR3: CASSMTGPLTEAFF. Written as DNA, the CDR3 is TGTGCCAGTAGTATGACTGGTCCACTCACTGAAGCTTTCTTT.